A selection of T cell receptor beta chains follows, all from one sample in a study of Graves' ophthalmopathy and Graves' hyperthyroidism. TCRdb re-called the multiplex PCR reads through MiXCR, storing one row per CDR3 protein. The top ten clones hold more than 5.5% of a sample with 620,000 or so distinct CDR3 sequences, about 20% of them seen once. Sequenced material: peripheral blood. Receptors were obtained from a woman aged 18-29 years with stable Graves' hyperthyroidism. Some clones in this sample may be carry-over from other donors' samples. The CDR3 runs from the conserved cysteine through the conserved F or W. Each record gives: clone size, J gene, D gene, V gene, CDR3 protein, CDR3 DNA. D genes are given only for firm matches. Expanded clones get a size class; other rows say once, few or many, or leave the size out.

clone size: .; J gene: TRBJ1-3; D gene: TRBD1; V gene: TRBV28; CDR3 protein: CASSDRTGWIRNTIYF; CDR3 DNA: TGTGCCAGCAGTGACAGGACAGGGTGGATCCGAAACACCATATATTTT
clone size: many; J gene: TRBJ1-1; D gene: .; V gene: TRBV12-3/TRBV12-4; CDR3 protein: CASSLSEFTEAFF; CDR3 DNA: TGTGCCAGCAGTTTATCCGAGTTCACTGAAGCTTTCTTT
clone size: many; J gene: TRBJ2-5; D gene: TRBD2; V gene: TRBV12-3/TRBV12-4; CDR3 protein: CASSWTSGGFQETQYF; CDR3 DNA: TGTGCCAGCAGTTGGACTAGCGGGGGATTTCAAGAGACCCAGTACTTC
clone size: few; J gene: TRBJ2-7; D gene: TRBD1; V gene: TRBV28; CDR3 protein: CASGGQGISYEQYF; CDR3 DNA: TGTGCCAGCGGGGGACAGGGGATCTCCTACGAGCAGTACTTC
clone size: .; J gene: TRBJ2-7; D gene: .; V gene: TRBV11-3; CDR3 protein: CASKIHGGPYEQYF; CDR3 DNA: TGTGCCAGCAAAATTCACGGGGGGCCCTACGAGCAGTACTTC
clone size: many; J gene: TRBJ1-6; D gene: .; V gene: TRBV9; CDR3 protein: CASREGSNSPLHF; CDR3 DNA: TGTGCCAGCCGAGAGGGTAGTAACTCACCCCTCCACTTT
clone size: .; J gene: TRBJ1-2; D gene: TRBD1; V gene: TRBV20-1; CDR3 protein: CSALQGAQGGYTF; CDR3 DNA: TGCAGTGCTCTACAGGGGGCGCAAGGTGGCTACACCTTC
clone size: many; J gene: TRBJ1-2; D gene: .; V gene: TRBV2; CDR3 protein: CASSEFPDRRAYGYTF; CDR3 DNA: TGTGCCAGCAGTGAATTCCCGGACCGCCGAGCCTATGGCTACACCTTC
clone size: many; J gene: TRBJ1-1; D gene: TRBD1; V gene: TRBV27; CDR3 protein: CASSLSVETGGWNTEAFF; CDR3 DNA: TGTGCCAGCAGTTTATCGGTGGAGACAGGGGGCTGGAACACTGAAGCTTTCTTT
clone size: many; J gene: TRBJ1-6; D gene: TRBD1; V gene: TRBV6-4; CDR3 protein: CASREPGTDNSPLHF; CDR3 DNA: TGTGCCAGCAGAGAACCCGGGACAGATAATTCACCCCTCCACTTT